The 7 T cell receptor beta chains given below trace back to one sample, sequenced in a study of cytomegalovirus exposure and HLA in healthy donors. It was with 60 Vbeta and 13 Jbeta primers that the PCR ran. Libraries were prepared by immunoSEQ multiplex PCR; TCRdb keeps only in-frame clonotypes and omits some of them. The repertoire includes approximately 120,000 clones, about 15% of them detected once, and 2.5% to 3% sits in the top ten. Sequencing was done on a sample of PBMCs. The receptor set was obtained from a female donor in good health and CMV-seropositive.

This clone was seen more than once but under ten times. V gene TRBV7-2 combines with J gene TRBJ2-5, with TRBD1 as a possible D gene (5 bases). This CDR3 is built from 11 residues. Per the germline V gene, CDR1 is SGHTA and CDR2 is FQGNSA. V lost 7 bases, J lost 7 bases, and 10 bases lay in between. The DNA of the CDR3 is TGTGCCAGCAACAGGCAGATGACCCAGTACTTC. As protein: CASNRQMTQYF.

V is TRBV5-1 and J is TRBJ2-3; D remains ambiguous. In germline, CDR1 is SGHRS, CDR2 YFSETQ. The V and J ends lost 0 bases and 2 bases respectively, with 7 bases between them. The CDR3 runs 14 residues. The CDR3 nucleotides are TGCGCCAGCAGCTTGGAGCCACCCACAGATACGCAGTATTTT. This sequence encodes CASSLEPPTDTQYF.

This clone was found a few times. J is TRBJ2-1 and V is TRBV30; 7 bases line up with TRBD1. Germline lookup yields CDR1 GTSNPN and CDR2 SVGIG (reference sequence). CDR3 length equals 16 residues. With V trimmed by 4 bases and J by 4 bases, 13 bases remained unmatched. In DNA form, the CDR3 reads TGTGCCTGGAAAGCAACTACGGGACAGCGGTACAATGAGCAGTTCTTC. Its protein is CAWKATTGQRYNEQFF.

The chain has TRBV27 and TRBJ2-7; D is possibly TRBD2 (6 bases). CDR3 length: 13 residues. V was cut by 7 bases and J by 2 bases, with 12 bases left in between. Germline V gene sequence: CDR1 MNHEY, CDR2 SMNVEV (reference sequence). The CDR3, as DNA: TGTGCCAGCAAGCCGGGACTTACCTACGAGCAGTACTTC. The encoded protein is CASKPGLTYEQYF.

The sample holds one count of this clone. The chain is built from TRBV7-3 and TRBJ1-1; 8 bases are a match to TRBD1. Germline CDR1 and CDR2: SGHTA and FQGTGA. The V segment lost 4 bases and the J segment 10 bases; nucleotides outside the gene matches: 8. The CDR3 has 13 amino acids. The CDR3 DNA reads as TGTGCCAGCAGCTCCGACAGGGGCCTTGGAGCTTTCTTT. This codes for CASSSDRGLGAFF.

This clone was counted a few times. The rearrangement joins TRBV11-2 to TRBJ2-7, with D maybe TRBD1 (6 bases). The ends were cut back, 5 bases at V and 1 base at J, with 15 bases in the middle. In germline, CDR1 is SGHAT, CDR2 FQNNGV. This CDR3 has 15 residues. The CDR3 DNA reads TGTGCCAGCAGCCCCCAGGGGTTTCGGTCCTACGAGCAGTACTTC. Protein: CASSPQGFRSYEQYF.

In this sample, this clone turned up a few times. The chain carries TRBV9 and TRBJ2-7, with D possibly being TRBD2 (5 bases). This CDR3 has 13 amino acids. From germline, CDR1 is SGDLS and CDR2 YYNGEE. Between the trimmed V and J ends, which lost 1 base and 5 bases, there was a span of 10 bases. The CDR3 DNA sequence: TGTGCCAGCAGCGTATCGGGAAACGACGAGCAGTACTTC. Translated, it gives CASSVSGNDEQYF.